This T cell receptor beta chain was identified during a study of cytomegalovirus exposure and HLA in healthy donors. Study information: Around 83% of some 390 genotyped donors fell in the Caucasian-associated ancestry cluster. Study-wide results and caveats: The study recorded 150 to 200 TCR beta chains that were cytomegalovirus-associated. When a later analysis compared HLA-associated TCR beta chains with equally common others, the HLA-associated chains turned out to be more clonally expanded and to have lower generation probabilities.

Healthy donors of bone marrow made up the group. Vbeta (60) and Jbeta (13) primers were used in the PCR. Some clones are missing from TCRdb's copy, which holds only in-frame ones; the method was immunoSEQ multiplex PCR. The table has 120,000 to 150,000 clones, about 80% seen once. With respect to this clone: What it binds is not known.

The sample was PBMCs. This sequence originates from a man aged 40-49 years in good health and CMV-seropositive.

Here the CDR3 DNA reads TGTGCCAGCAGTTTAGGGGCAGGGGGATACACCTTC. Residues: CASSLGAGGYTF. This chain joins TRBV28 and TRBJ1-2; 7 nucleotides agree with TRBD1. The V gene end was trimmed by 2 bases and the J gene end by 11 bases; junction bases not matched to a gene: 5. Per germline, CDR1 MDHEN and CDR2 SYDVKM. The CDR3 is 12 residues long.